A selection of T cell receptor beta chains follows, all from one sample in a study of blood T cells in healthy people across ages. TCRdb passed the 5' RACE reads through MiXCR, listing each CDR3 protein once. The repertoire holds 700,000 or so distinct CDR3 sequences, 20% to 25% seen once, with around a fifth in the top ten. The specimen sequenced was blood. These receptors originate from a man between 65 and 85 years old in good health. Each CDR3 is given with its conserved first and last residue. The D gene is left open where the match is weak. The size of a clone is reported for some rows only, either as once, few or many, or as a class for expanded clones.

CDR3 length: 15; clone size: once; D gene: -; J gene: TRBJ2-7; V gene: TRBV5-6; CDR3 protein: CASSSLDGRTYEQYF; CDR3 DNA: TGTGCCAGCAGCTCACTCGACGGACGGACCTACGAGCAGTACTTC
CDR3 length: 15; clone size: -; D gene: TRBD2; J gene: TRBJ2-5; V gene: TRBV6-5; CDR3 protein: CASSYRTGGSETQYF; CDR3 DNA: TGTGCCAGCAGTTATAGGACTGGCGGGAGTGAGACCCAGTACTTC
CDR3 length: 15; clone size: few; D gene: -; J gene: TRBJ2-3; V gene: TRBV10-3; CDR3 protein: CAINGGTASTDTQYF; CDR3 DNA: TGTGCCATCAATGGGGGGACAGCCAGCACAGATACGCAGTATTTT
CDR3 length: 17; clone size: few; D gene: -; J gene: TRBJ1-3; V gene: TRBV28; CDR3 protein: CASSLCFRFSTGNTIYF; CDR3 DNA: TGTGCCAGCAGTTTATGCTTCAGATTCTCGACTGGAAACACCATATATTTT
CDR3 length: 10; clone size: -; D gene: -; J gene: TRBJ1-2; V gene: TRBV29-1; CDR3 protein: CSVIGSGYTF; CDR3 DNA: TGCAGCGTTATCGGGTCTGGCTACACCTTC
CDR3 length: 16; clone size: -; D gene: TRBD1; J gene: TRBJ2-5; V gene: TRBV6-6; CDR3 protein: CASSYSRQGKGETQYF; CDR3 DNA: TGTGCCAGCAGTTACTCAAGACAGGGGAAGGGAGAGACCCAGTACTTC
CDR3 length: 14; clone size: -; D gene: -; J gene: TRBJ2-1; V gene: TRBV7-9; CDR3 protein: CASSFGEPYNEQFF; CDR3 DNA: TGTGCCAGCAGCTTTGGGGAGCCCTACAATGAGCAGTTCTTC
CDR3 length: 15; clone size: many; D gene: TRBD1; J gene: TRBJ2-1; V gene: TRBV6-5; CDR3 protein: CASRFRQGVIDEQFF; CDR3 DNA: TGTGCCAGCAGATTTCGACAGGGCGTGATCGATGAGCAGTTCTTC
CDR3 length: 13; clone size: -; D gene: -; J gene: TRBJ1-4; V gene: TRBV18; CDR3 protein: CASSRGLDEKLFF; CDR3 DNA: TGTGCCAGCTCACGGGGACTAGATGAAAAACTGTTTTTT
CDR3 length: 15; clone size: few; D gene: TRBD1; J gene: TRBJ1-1; V gene: TRBV5-1; CDR3 protein: CASSPEGQGNTEAFF; CDR3 DNA: TGCGCCAGCAGCCCCGAGGGACAGGGGAACACTGAAGCTTTCTTT
CDR3 length: 11; clone size: few; D gene: -; J gene: TRBJ2-1; V gene: TRBV7-2; CDR3 protein: CASTPFNEQFF; CDR3 DNA: TGTGCCAGCACCCCGTTCAATGAGCAGTTCTTC
CDR3 length: 15; clone size: -; D gene: -; J gene: TRBJ1-2; V gene: TRBV3-1; CDR3 protein: CASSQSDEANYGYTF; CDR3 DNA: TGTGCCAGCAGCCAATCGGACGAGGCTAACTATGGCTACACCTTC
CDR3 length: 18; clone size: -; D gene: TRBD1; J gene: TRBJ1-3; V gene: TRBV5-1; CDR3 protein: CASSRGQEDLSSGNTIYF; CDR3 DNA: TGCGCCAGCAGCCGGGGACAGGAGGACCTAAGCTCTGGAAACACCATATATTTT
CDR3 length: 15; clone size: -; D gene: TRBD1; J gene: TRBJ2-3; V gene: TRBV29-1; CDR3 protein: CSVDPTGADTDTQYF; CDR3 DNA: TGCAGCGTTGACCCGACAGGGGCCGACACAGATACGCAGTATTTT
CDR3 length: 15; clone size: few; D gene: TRBD1; J gene: TRBJ1-2; V gene: TRBV25-1; CDR3 protein: CASSGFGVTGGTYTF; CDR3 DNA: TGTGCCAGCAGTGGATTTGGGGTGACAGGGGGGACCTACACCTTC
CDR3 length: 11; clone size: -; D gene: -; J gene: TRBJ1-1; V gene: TRBV29-1; CDR3 protein: CSAQGHTEAFF; CDR3 DNA: TGCAGCGCCCAGGGTCACACTGAAGCTTTCTTT
CDR3 length: 13; clone size: -; D gene: -; J gene: TRBJ1-2; V gene: TRBV6-1; CDR3 protein: CASNPTLSGGYTF; CDR3 DNA: TGTGCCAGCAACCCTACACTTAGTGGGGGCTACACCTTC
CDR3 length: 15; clone size: -; D gene: -; J gene: TRBJ1-2; V gene: TRBV30; CDR3 protein: CARKDWTASDYGYTF; CDR3 DNA: TGTGCCCGAAAAGATTGGACAGCTTCCGACTATGGCTACACCTTC
CDR3 length: 14; clone size: few; D gene: TRBD2; J gene: TRBJ2-7; V gene: TRBV20-1; CDR3 protein: CSARRTSGAYEQYF; CDR3 DNA: TGCAGTGCTAGGAGGACTAGCGGAGCCTACGAGCAGTACTTC
CDR3 length: 13; clone size: few; D gene: TRBD1; J gene: TRBJ2-1; V gene: TRBV6-2/TRBV6-3; CDR3 protein: CASSSRQGNEQFF; CDR3 DNA: TGTGCCAGCAGTAGTAGACAGGGAAATGAGCAGTTCTTC
CDR3 length: 13; clone size: -; D gene: -; J gene: TRBJ2-3; V gene: TRBV19; CDR3 protein: CASSIGQGDTQYF; CDR3 DNA: TGTGCCAGTAGTATTGGCCAGGGGGATACGCAGTATTTT
CDR3 length: 13; clone size: few; D gene: TRBD1; J gene: TRBJ2-1; V gene: TRBV6-2/TRBV6-3; CDR3 protein: CATDRGPYNEQFF; CDR3 DNA: TGTGCCACGGACAGGGGCCCTTACAATGAGCAGTTCTTC
CDR3 length: 15; clone size: -; D gene: TRBD1; J gene: TRBJ1-5; V gene: TRBV5-1; CDR3 protein: CASSSGQANGEPQHF; CDR3 DNA: TGCGCCAGCAGCTCGGGACAGGCGAACGGGGAACCCCAGCATTTT
CDR3 length: 14; clone size: -; D gene: -; J gene: TRBJ2-7; V gene: TRBV5-1; CDR3 protein: CASSLVPGPYEQYF; CDR3 DNA: TGCGCCAGCAGCTTGGTTCCGGGTCCCTACGAGCAGTACTTC
CDR3 length: 13; clone size: many; D gene: TRBD1; J gene: TRBJ1-2; V gene: TRBV18; CDR3 protein: CASSLDREGGYTF; CDR3 DNA: TGTGCCAGCTCACTAGACAGGGAAGGAGGCTACACCTTC
CDR3 length: 16; clone size: -; D gene: -; J gene: TRBJ2-1; V gene: TRBV12-3/TRBV12-4; CDR3 protein: CASSLEPSYSYNEQFF; CDR3 DNA: TGTGCCAGCAGTTTAGAGCCTAGCTACTCCTACAATGAGCAGTTCTTC
CDR3 length: 18; clone size: -; D gene: -; J gene: TRBJ1-4; V gene: TRBV15; CDR3 protein: CATSGFWGSGATNEKLFF; CDR3 DNA: TGTGCCACCAGCGGATTCTGGGGAAGTGGGGCGACTAATGAAAAACTGTTTTTT
CDR3 length: 16; clone size: -; D gene: -; J gene: TRBJ1-2; V gene: TRBV5-1; CDR3 protein: CASSSAGDIGDYGYTF; CDR3 DNA: TGCGCCAGCAGCTCGGCCGGGGACATCGGGGACTATGGCTACACCTTC
CDR3 length: 14; clone size: few; D gene: TRBD2; J gene: TRBJ2-1; V gene: TRBV13; CDR3 protein: CASSLGLVFGEQFF; CDR3 DNA: TGTGCCAGCAGCCTCGGACTAGTCTTCGGTGAGCAGTTCTTC
CDR3 length: 12; clone size: -; D gene: TRBD2; J gene: TRBJ2-3; V gene: TRBV20-1; CDR3 protein: CSACGREDTQYF; CDR3 DNA: TGCAGTGCTTGCGGGAGGGAAGATACGCAGTATTTT
CDR3 length: 14; clone size: -; D gene: TRBD1; J gene: TRBJ1-2; V gene: TRBV5-1; CDR3 protein: CASSTEGANYGYTF; CDR3 DNA: TGCGCCAGCAGCACGGAGGGGGCGAACTATGGCTACACCTTC
CDR3 length: 14; clone size: few; D gene: -; J gene: TRBJ2-7; V gene: TRBV20-1; CDR3 protein: CSANHQGFAYEQYF; CDR3 DNA: TGCAGTGCTAATCACCAGGGGTTTGCTTACGAGCAGTACTTC
CDR3 length: 13; clone size: -; D gene: -; J gene: TRBJ2-3; V gene: TRBV12-3/TRBV12-4; CDR3 protein: CASSGLAPDTQYF; CDR3 DNA: TGTGCCAGCAGTGGGCTAGCCCCAGATACGCAGTATTTT
CDR3 length: 16; clone size: few; D gene: TRBD1; J gene: TRBJ2-1; V gene: TRBV7-2; CDR3 protein: CASTASWTGAYNEQFF; CDR3 DNA: TGTGCCAGCACCGCATCCTGGACAGGGGCCTACAATGAGCAGTTCTTC
CDR3 length: 14; clone size: -; D gene: -; J gene: TRBJ2-1; V gene: TRBV6-5; CDR3 protein: CASSPREYHNEQFF; CDR3 DNA: TGTGCCAGCAGCCCCCGGGAATACCACAATGAGCAGTTCTTC
CDR3 length: 14; clone size: few; D gene: -; J gene: TRBJ2-3; V gene: TRBV18; CDR3 protein: CASSLRDSGDTQYF; CDR3 DNA: TGTGCCAGCTCGCTCCGGGACTCCGGGGATACGCAGTATTTT
CDR3 length: 15; clone size: few; D gene: -; J gene: TRBJ2-3; V gene: TRBV20-1; CDR3 protein: CSARGDRLVTDTQYF; CDR3 DNA: TGCAGTGCTAGAGGAGATCGGCTAGTCACAGATACGCAGTATTTT
CDR3 length: 14; clone size: many; D gene: TRBD1; J gene: TRBJ1-4; V gene: TRBV5-1; CDR3 protein: CASSLGQTSEKLFF; CDR3 DNA: TGCGCCAGCAGCCTGGGACAGACGTCTGAAAAACTGTTTTTT
CDR3 length: 12; clone size: -; D gene: -; J gene: TRBJ1-5; V gene: TRBV6-2/TRBV6-3; CDR3 protein: CASRNGGQPQHF; CDR3 DNA: TGTGCCAGCAGAAACGGGGGGCAGCCCCAGCATTTT
CDR3 length: 15; clone size: -; D gene: -; J gene: TRBJ1-1; V gene: TRBV7-6; CDR3 protein: CASSLRPGRDTEAFF; CDR3 DNA: TGTGCCAGCAGCTTAAGGCCGGGGAGGGACACTGAAGCTTTCTTT
CDR3 length: 13; clone size: -; D gene: -; J gene: TRBJ1-1; V gene: TRBV7-2; CDR3 protein: CASSLETDALAFF; CDR3 DNA: TGTGCCAGCAGCTTAGAGACGGACGCACTGGCTTTCTTT
CDR3 length: 16; clone size: -; D gene: TRBD2; J gene: TRBJ2-1; V gene: TRBV11-2; CDR3 protein: CASSLGASGGVNEQFF; CDR3 DNA: TGTGCCAGCAGCTTAGGGGCTAGCGGGGGGGTTAATGAGCAGTTCTTC
CDR3 length: 15; clone size: few; D gene: -; J gene: TRBJ2-1; V gene: TRBV7-2; CDR3 protein: CASSPGAVPYNEQFF; CDR3 DNA: TGTGCCAGCAGCCCAGGAGCGGTACCCTACAATGAGCAGTTCTTC
CDR3 length: 15; clone size: few; D gene: -; J gene: TRBJ1-2; V gene: TRBV4-1; CDR3 protein: CASSQDLAYSYGYTF; CDR3 DNA: TGCGCCAGCAGCCAAGACTTAGCGTACAGCTATGGCTACACCTTC
CDR3 length: 15; clone size: -; D gene: -; J gene: TRBJ2-5; V gene: TRBV14; CDR3 protein: CASSLNLGRQETQYF; CDR3 DNA: TGTGCCAGCAGCTTAAATTTGGGGCGACAAGAGACCCAGTACTTC
CDR3 length: 15; clone size: -; D gene: -; J gene: TRBJ2-3; V gene: TRBV7-8; CDR3 protein: CASSLDAGHTDTQYF; CDR3 DNA: TGTGCCAGCAGCTTAGACGCTGGCCACACAGATACGCAGTATTTT
CDR3 length: 16; clone size: -; D gene: -; J gene: TRBJ2-1; V gene: TRBV5-1; CDR3 protein: CASSLRGDRLYNEQFF; CDR3 DNA: TGCGCCAGCAGCCTAAGGGGCGACAGATTGTACAATGAGCAGTTCTTC
CDR3 length: 15; clone size: once; D gene: -; J gene: TRBJ2-7; V gene: TRBV5-1; CDR3 protein: CASSLVLDGIYEQYF; CDR3 DNA: TGCGCCAGCAGCTTGGTACTAGACGGTATCTACGAGCAGTACTTC
CDR3 length: 16; clone size: -; D gene: TRBD2; J gene: TRBJ2-5; V gene: TRBV5-1; CDR3 protein: CASSLRLAGSPETQYF; CDR3 DNA: TGCGCCAGCAGCTTACGACTAGCGGGGTCCCCGGAGACCCAGTACTTC
CDR3 length: 16; clone size: few; D gene: TRBD2; J gene: TRBJ2-3; V gene: TRBV5-1; CDR3 protein: CASSSGGLAGEFTQYF; CDR3 DNA: TGCGCCAGCAGCTCGGGGGGACTAGCGGGAGAATTTACGCAGTATTTT
CDR3 length: 16; clone size: few; D gene: -; J gene: TRBJ1-5; V gene: TRBV20-1; CDR3 protein: CSARGPGPYSNQPQHF; CDR3 DNA: TGCAGTGCTAGAGGGCCGGGACCATATAGCAATCAGCCCCAGCATTTT
CDR3 length: 15; clone size: few; D gene: -; J gene: TRBJ2-5; V gene: TRBV4-1; CDR3 protein: CDSSSGGDITETQYF; CDR3 DNA: TGCGACAGCAGTTCCGGGGGAGATATAACAGAGACCCAGTACTTC
CDR3 length: 12; clone size: -; D gene: TRBD1; J gene: TRBJ1-1; V gene: TRBV20-1; CDR3 protein: CSAEGARTEAFF; CDR3 DNA: TGCAGTGCTGAGGGGGCTCGCACTGAAGCTTTCTTT